This is a list of T cell receptor beta chains from one sample in a study of blood T cells in healthy people across ages. One entry per CDR3 protein, called by TCRdb with MiXCR from the 5' RACE reads. The table shows 700,000 to 950,000 distinct CDR3 sequences, with roughly 41% occurring only once. Sequenced: blood. Receptor source: a woman aged 60 to 75 in good health. CDR3s include the opening cysteine and the closing phenylalanine or tryptophan. A D gene is named only where the DNA matches it firmly. Clone size is shown for a subset of rows, as once, few, many or a class of expanded clone.

j_call clone_size d_call v_call cdr3_aa cdr3_nt
TRBJ1-1 . . TRBV12-3/TRBV12-4 CASRPMGDTEAFF TGTGCCAGCAGACCGATGGGGGACACTGAAGCTTTCTTT
TRBJ2-7 . . TRBV4-2 CASSQESGSSYNEQYF TGTGCCAGCAGCCAAGAATCTGGGAGCTCCTACAATGAGCAGTACTTC
TRBJ1-2 . . TRBV10-1 CASSEGTGDGYTF TGCGCCAGCAGTGAAGGGACGGGGGATGGCTACACCTTC
TRBJ1-5 . . TRBV6-6 CASSPLSGGLGQPQHF TGTGCCAGCAGTCCACTCTCGGGGGGGCTAGGGCAGCCCCAGCATTTT
TRBJ2-1 . . TRBV27 CASSKQINEQFF TGTGCCAGCAGTAAACAGATCAATGAGCAGTTCTTC
TRBJ2-1 . . TRBV5-1 CASSLIGDPVINEQFF TGCGCCAGCAGCTTGATCGGGGACCCGGTTATCAATGAGCAGTTCTTC
TRBJ1-4 few . TRBV10-3 CAISTGTNEKLFF TGTGCCATCAGTACGGGGACTAATGAAAAACTGTTTTTT
TRBJ2-5 few . TRBV29-1 CSIEDNTETQETQYF TGCAGCATTGAAGATAACACAGAGACCCAAGAGACCCAGTACTTC
TRBJ2-6 few . TRBV12-3/TRBV12-4 CASSEQASGANVLTF TGTGCCAGCAGTGAACAGGCATCTGGGGCCAACGTCCTGACTTTC
TRBJ2-3 many TRBD2 TRBV29-1 CSVDLLAADTQYF TGCAGCGTTGACCTACTAGCGGCAGATACGCAGTATTTT
TRBJ2-3 few TRBD1 TRBV20-1 CSARGVGTGGRTDTQYF TGCAGTGCTAGAGGAGTAGGGACAGGGGGTCGGACAGATACGCAGTATTTT
TRBJ2-1 few . TRBV6-2/TRBV6-3 CASSWGQAGAYNEQFF TGTGCCAGCAGCTGGGGTCAAGCAGGGGCCTACAATGAGCAGTTCTTC
TRBJ2-1 . . TRBV18 CASSSSLLSSSNEQFF TGTGCCAGCTCGTCGAGTCTACTATCATCCTCCAATGAGCAGTTCTTC
TRBJ2-1 . TRBD1 TRBV20-1 CSAAGTGSEDEQFF TGCAGTGCTGCCGGGACAGGGTCTGAGGATGAGCAGTTCTTC
TRBJ2-4 few . TRBV3-1 CASSQLSENIQYF TGTGCCAGCAGCCAACTGTCGGAAAACATTCAGTACTTC
TRBJ2-1 . TRBD2 TRBV5-1 CASRESDGGGNEQFF TGCGCCAGCAGGGAATCGGATGGGGGGGGCAATGAGCAGTTCTTC
TRBJ1-1 . . TRBV20-1 CSASGGHRGQGEAFF TGCAGTGCTAGTGGGGGGCATAGAGGACAAGGTGAAGCTTTCTTT
TRBJ1-3 . TRBD1 TRBV10-3 CAISVARQGSISGNTIYF TGTGCCATCAGTGTGGCGAGACAGGGGTCCATCTCTGGAAACACCATATATTTT
TRBJ2-2 once . TRBV6-1 CASSAELGTGELFF TGTGCCAGCAGTGCGGAGCTAGGAACCGGGGAGCTGTTTTTT
TRBJ1-2 . TRBD1 TRBV20-1 CSARGVTGGYDYTF TGCAGTGCCAGGGGGGTCACAGGGGGCTATGACTACACCTTC
TRBJ2-5 . TRBD2 TRBV6-2/TRBV6-3 CASSYSAGLETQYF TGTGCCAGCAGTTACTCAGCGGGGTTGGAGACCCAGTACTTC
TRBJ2-7 few . TRBV5-1 CASSRLYEQYF TGCGCCAGCAGCCGCCTCTACGAGCAGTACTTC
TRBJ1-1 once . TRBV9 CASSVGPGLTEAFF TGTGCCAGCAGCGTAGGTCCGGGGTTGACTGAAGCTTTCTTT
TRBJ2-1 . . TRBV12-3/TRBV12-4 CASSRSLPSEQFF TGTGCCAGCAGTAGGTCGCTCCCTAGCGAGCAGTTCTTC
TRBJ2-7 . TRBD2 TRBV20-1 CSAPSGANNEQYF TGCAGTGCCCCTAGCGGGGCGAACAATGAGCAGTACTTC
TRBJ2-5 few . TRBV10-3 CAIRQGMGEQYF TGTGCCATCAGGCAGGGAATGGGAGAGCAGTACTTC
TRBJ2-3 . . TRBV24-1 CATSDGPGTQYF TGTGCCACCAGTGACGGCCCTGGTACGCAGTATTTT
TRBJ2-7 . . TRBV28 CANSETTYEQYF TGTGCCAACAGTGAGACCACCTACGAGCAGTACTTC
TRBJ1-4 . TRBD1 TRBV4-2 CASSQGARGTNEKLFF TGTGCCAGCAGCCAAGGTGCCAGGGGGACTAATGAAAAACTGTTTTTT
TRBJ2-5 many TRBD2 TRBV7-2 CASSLVAGAQETQYF TGTGCCAGCAGCTTAGTGGCGGGAGCACAAGAGACCCAGTACTTC
TRBJ1-1 . . TRBV6-5 CASSYVGTMDTEAFF TGTGCCAGCAGTTACGTCGGGACAATGGACACTGAAGCTTTCTTT
TRBJ1-1 . TRBD1 TRBV11-2 CASRRTGQLNTEAFF TGTGCCAGCAGGAGGACGGGACAGCTGAACACTGAAGCTTTCTTT
TRBJ2-1 . TRBD2 TRBV6-5 CASRLGLRNNEQFF TGTGCCAGCCGATTGGGACTAAGAAACAATGAGCAGTTCTTC
TRBJ2-3 many . TRBV20-1 CSATPADTQYF TGCAGTGCTACCCCGGCAGATACGCAGTATTTT
TRBJ1-2 few . TRBV7-2 CASSILRDGDYGYTF TGTGCCAGCAGCATACTAAGGGACGGCGACTATGGCTACACCTTC
TRBJ1-4 . . TRBV16 CASSRIGGSANEKLFF TGTGCCAGCAGCCGAATCGGGGGGAGCGCTAATGAAAAACTGTTTTTT
TRBJ2-7 . . TRBV3-1 CASSQEGGAGEQYF TGTGCCAGCAGTCAAGAAGGGGGGGCTGGTGAGCAGTACTTC
TRBJ2-5 . . TRBV5-1 CASSLLGNEGWQYF TGCGCCAGCAGCTTGTTAGGGAATGAGGGTTGGCAGTACTTC
TRBJ1-1 few . TRBV29-1 CSVQRAAKSEAFF TGCAGCGTTCAGCGAGCAGCGAAATCTGAAGCTTTCTTT
TRBJ1-1 . TRBD1 TRBV12-3/TRBV12-4 CASSGGRDRGGKKAFF TGTGCCAGCAGTGGAGGCCGAGACAGGGGGGGAAAGAAAGCTTTCTTT
TRBJ1-2 . TRBD1 TRBV12-3/TRBV12-4 CASTSPTGGNGYTF TGTGCCAGCACATCACCGACAGGGGGCAATGGCTACACCTTC
TRBJ2-5 once . TRBV4-3 CASSQDLGAIQETQYF TGCGCCAGCAGCCAAGATTTGGGGGCAATACAAGAGACCCAGTACTTC
TRBJ2-5 few TRBD2 TRBV6-2/TRBV6-3 CASSYSTSGGPQETQYF TGTGCCAGCAGTTACTCGACTAGCGGTGGGCCTCAAGAGACCCAGTACTTC
TRBJ2-1 few . TRBV5-1 CASSTGTATYNEQFF TGCGCCAGCAGCACAGGGACTGCTACCTACAATGAGCAGTTCTTC
TRBJ2-2 . . TRBV2 CASRGQLTGELFF TGTGCCAGCAGAGGACAACTTACCGGGGAGCTGTTTTTT
TRBJ2-5 . . TRBV20-1 CSVVRGLTETQYF TGCAGTGTTGTACGGGGACTTACGGAGACCCAGTACTTC
TRBJ2-1 . . TRBV21-1 CASSKLRERGGIIYNEQFF TGTGCCAGCAGCAAACTTCGGGAGCGGGGGGGCATAATATACAATGAGCAGTTCTTC
TRBJ2-3 . TRBD2 TRBV6-6 CASSYSVAGDPETQYF TGTGCCAGCAGTTACTCGGTAGCGGGGGACCCTGAGACGCAGTATTTT
TRBJ2-5 . . TRBV5-1 CASSLAPLVGGETQYF TGCGCCAGCAGCTTGGCCCCCCTAGTGGGGGGAGAGACCCAGTACTTC
TRBJ1-4 many . TRBV5-1 CASSEGATNEKLFF TGCGCCAGCAGCGAGGGCGCAACTAATGAAAAACTGTTTTTT
TRBJ2-1 once . TRBV5-8 CASSLPGYEQFF TGTGCCAGCAGCCTACCAGGGTATGAGCAGTTCTTC
TRBJ2-3 few . TRBV20-1 CSARGQLGATDTDTQYF TGCAGTGCTAGAGGCCAACTCGGAGCAACCGACACAGATACGCAGTATTTT